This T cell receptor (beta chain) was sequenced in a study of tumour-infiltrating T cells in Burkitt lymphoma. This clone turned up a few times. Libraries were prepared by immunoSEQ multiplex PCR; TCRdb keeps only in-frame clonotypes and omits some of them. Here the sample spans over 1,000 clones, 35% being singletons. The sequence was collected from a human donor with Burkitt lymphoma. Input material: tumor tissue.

CDR3 residues: CASSFLADRFNYGYTF. The CDR3 DNA is TGTGCCAGCAGTTTTCTCGCGGACAGATTTAACTATGGCTACACCTTC. This rearrangement joins TRBV28 to TRBJ1-2; D perhaps matches TRBD1 (6 bases). The CDR3 spans 16 residues. The germline V gene encodes CDR1 MDHEN and CDR2 SYDVKM. Trimming pared 3 bases from V and 1 base from J, leaving 15 bases between.